A single sample gave rise to the 21 T cell receptor beta chains below, sequenced in a study of cytomegalovirus exposure and HLA in healthy donors. The repertoire was sequenced with immunoSEQ multiplex PCR; TCRdb's copy has only in-frame clones and lacks some. The table shows some 240,000 clones, with around 86% occurring only once. The sample consisted of PBMCs. All receptors derive from a young woman in good health and CMV-seropositive.

The chain employs TRBV5-4 and TRBJ2-3; D perhaps matches TRBD2 (5 bases). CDR1 and CDR2 from the germline V gene are SGHNT and YYREEE (reference sequence). Deletions cut 0 bases from V and 4 bases from J, with 9 bases between. The CDR3 is 14 amino acids. The CDR3 DNA is TGTGCCAGCAGCTTGGTGACTACGGCAGATACGCAGTATTTT. This gives the protein CASSLVTTADTQYF.

This rearrangement joins TRBV5-8 to TRBJ2-6; 7 nucleotides match TRBD1. The trim removed 1 base at V and 0 bases at J, leaving 4 bases unmatched. Germline V gene data show CDR1 as SGHTS and CDR2 as YDEGEE. This CDR3 contains 17 residues. The CDR3 nucleotides read TGTGCCAGCAGCTTGCCCGGACAGGTCTCTGGGGCCAACGTCCTGACTTTC. The encoded protein is CASSLPGQVSGANVLTF.

This clone was counted a few times. The genes are TRBV28 and TRBJ1-2, with 8 positions matching TRBD1. The germline CDR1 and CDR2 sequences are MDHEN and SYDVKM. The CDR3 is made up of 16 amino acids. Germline trimming cut 2 bases from V and 3 bases from J; bases unmatched to any gene: 8. DNA of the CDR3: TGTGCCAGCAGTTTAACCCGGACAGGGACTTACTATGGCTACACCTTC. Protein sequence: CASSLTRTGTYYGYTF.

CDR3 residues: CASSFIRRDPTDTQYF. CDR3 nucleotide sequence: TGTGCCAGCAGTTTTATTCGGCGGGACCCCACAGATACGCAGTATTTT. The V call is TRBV27, the J call TRBJ2-3; TRBD2 might be the D (6 bases). Germline V gene lookup returns CDR1 MNHEY and CDR2 SMNVEV (reference sequence). The CDR3 sequence is 16 residues long. Trimming took off 3 bases at V and 2 bases at J, with 15 bases between the two ends.

The chain carries TRBV10-3 and TRBJ2-5, with 7 bases fitting TRBD2. CDR1 ENHRY and CDR2 SYGVKD come from the germline V gene. CDR3 size: 15 residues. Trimming cost V 0 bases and J 5 bases; bases outside gene matches: 6. The CDR3 loop reads CAISESGLEIETQYF. CDR3 DNA: TGTGCCATCAGTGAGTCAGGACTAGAGATCGAGACCCAGTACTTC.

The genes are TRBV6-1 and TRBJ1-1; 10 bases line up with TRBD1. V lost 2 bases, J lost 0 bases, and 3 bases stayed unmatched. The germline gives CDR1 MNHNS, CDR2 SASEGT. This CDR3 has 16 amino acids. CDR3: CASSEWDRGLNTEAFF. CDR3 sequence (DNA): TGTGCCAGCAGTGAATGGGACAGGGGCTTGAACACTGAAGCTTTCTTT.

CDR3 amino acids: CASSLSPTGLDGYTF. The CDR3 DNA follows: TGTGCCAGCAGTTTAAGCCCCACAGGGTTGGATGGCTACACCTTC. The chain has TRBV27 and TRBJ1-2; TRBD1 might be the D (6 bases). V lost 2 bases, J lost 6 bases, and 16 bases lay in between. CDR1 and CDR2 (germline): MNHEY, SMNVEV (reference sequence). CDR3 length: 15 residues.

The CDR3 nucleotides are TGTGCCATCAGTGAGAGGGTGGGAGTAAGGTCAGAGACCCAGTACTTC. This sequence encodes CAISERVGVRSETQYF. The chain links TRBV10-3 to TRBJ2-5; D might be TRBD2 (5 bases). V shed 2 bases and J shed 4 bases, with 17 bases lying between them. The length of the CDR3 is 16 residues. The germline V gene has CDR1 ENHRY and CDR2 SYGVKD.

The chain carries TRBV7-8 and TRBJ2-7, with 8 bases that match TRBD1. The length of the CDR3 is 16 residues. With V trimmed by 0 bases and J by 4 bases, 8 bases remained unmatched. Germline V gene data show CDR1 as SGHVS and CDR2 as FQNEAQ. The CDR3 sequence is CASSLAVWDRQYEQYF. The CDR3 nucleotides are TGTGCCAGCAGCTTAGCCGTATGGGACAGGCAGTACGAGCAGTACTTC. Complete variable domain (other parts from reference TRBV7-8 and TRBJ2-7): GAGVSQSPRYKVAKRGQDVALRCDPISGHVSLFWYQQALGQGPEFLTYFQNEAQLDKSGLPSDRFFAERPEGSVSTLKIQRTQQEDSAVYLCASSLAVWDRQYEQYFGPGTRLTVT.

The V gene is TRBV7-3, the J gene TRBJ2-1, with D possibly matching TRBD1 (5 bases). V lost 2 bases and J 2 bases, leaving 10 bases between the germline ends. CDR3 size: 15 residues. Germline V lookup: CDR1 SGHTA, CDR2 FQGTGA. The CDR3 sequence: CASSLPGQTYNEQFF. CDR3 in DNA: TGTGCCAGCAGCTTACCAGGGCAAACCTACAATGAGCAGTTCTTC.

V is TRBV28 and J is TRBJ2-1, with 7 bases aligning to TRBD2. The CDR3 is made up of 19 amino acids. The germline gives CDR1 MDHEN, CDR2 SYDVKM. V was pared by 2 bases and J by 4 bases, with 17 bases of the junction left unmatched. The CDR3 loop reads CASSLGRTSAHRRYNEQFF. As DNA, the CDR3 is TGTGCCAGCAGTTTAGGGAGAACTAGCGCTCACCGACGTTACAATGAGCAGTTCTTC.

This clone was observed a single time. This chain links TRBV11-2 with TRBJ2-7, with 8 bases matching TRBD1. Germline V gives CDR1 SGHAT, CDR2 FQNNGV. The CDR3 covers 17 residues. The V and J ends lost 5 bases and 0 bases, in that order; junction bases with no gene match: 12. Here the CDR3 reads CASSPSGQGRSSYEQYF. The CDR3 DNA reads TGTGCCAGCAGCCCCTCCGGACAGGGACGGAGCTCCTACGAGCAGTACTTC.

This sequence joins TRBV14 and TRBJ1-5; 10 positions match TRBD1. Trimming at V came to 9 bases and at J to 1 base, leaving 6 bases not matched to a gene. Germline V CDR1 and CDR2: SGHDN, FVKESK. The CDR3 loop spans 15 amino acids. This CDR3 reads CARAGTGESNQPQHF. The CDR3 nucleotides read TGTGCCAGAGCGGGGACAGGGGAGAGCAATCAGCCCCAGCATTTT.

The chain joins TRBV28 to TRBJ1-2; TRBD1 matches at 8 bases. From germline, CDR1 is MDHEN and CDR2 SYDVKM. Trimming removed 5 bases from V and 8 bases from J; junction bases left unmatched: 4. CDR3 length: 12 residues. The DNA of the CDR3 is TGTGCCAGCAGTACAGGGGGAGCGGGCTACACCTTC. Protein sequence: CASSTGGAGYTF.

The chain joins TRBV7-9 to TRBJ1-1, with TRBD1 matching 10 bases. The CDR3 covers 18 residues. Looked up from germline, CDR1 is SEHNR and CDR2 is FQNEAQ (reference sequence). Trimming at V came to 0 bases and at J to 3 bases, leaving 10 bases not matched to a gene. The CDR3 DNA reads TGTGCCAGCAGCTTAGCAGAGGGGACAGGGGCAAGGGACACTGAAGCTTTCTTT. Translation gives CASSLAEGTGARDTEAFF.

The chain uses TRBV28 and TRBJ1-2; 10 bases line up with TRBD1. Losses at the gene ends were 6 bases for V and 2 bases for J; bases not matched to a gene: 0. Germline loops: CDR1 MDHEN, CDR2 SYDVKM. The CDR3 extends over 13 amino acids. The CDR3 spells CASRGQGNYGYTF. The DNA of the CDR3 is TGTGCCAGCAGGGGACAGGGGAACTATGGCTACACCTTC.

The chain joins TRBV6-1 to TRBJ2-7, with TRBD1 matching over 7 bases. V was clipped by 6 bases and J by 3 bases; unmatched bases: 8. Germline CDR1 is MNHNS and CDR2 is SASEGT. CDR3 length equals 14 residues. CDR3 amino acids: CASREQGPNYEQYF. CDR3 nucleotides: TGTGCCAGCAGAGAACAGGGGCCAAACTACGAGCAGTACTTC.

The rearrangement uses TRBV27 and TRBJ1-5; 7 nucleotides line up with TRBD1. The germline gives CDR1 MNHEY, CDR2 SMNVEV (reference sequence). V lost 6 bases and J lost 6; bases outside the gene matches: 8. The CDR3 totals 14 residues. This CDR3 reads CASRSAGGSQPQHF. The CDR3 region has the DNA TGTGCCAGCAGGTCGGCAGGGGGTTCTCAGCCCCAGCATTTT.

The chain uses TRBV4-2 and TRBJ1-2; 8 bases map to TRBD1. The J segment lost 5 bases and the V segment lost 1 base, leaving 9 bases of the junction unmatched. The CDR3 loop spans 16 amino acids. Germline assignment: CDR1 LGHNA and CDR2 YNFKEQ. Here the CDR3 DNA reads TGTGCCAGCAGCCAAGGAACAGGGGGAGATGGGTATGGCTACACCTTC. It specifies CASSQGTGGDGYGYTF.

The chain carries TRBV5-1 and TRBJ2-1, with TRBD2 identical over 9 bases. Germline V lookup: CDR1 SGHRS, CDR2 YFSETQ. CDR3 length: 16 residues. Trimming cost V 5 bases and J 7 bases; bases outside gene matches: 13. This chain's CDR3 is CASSRPMGLAANEQFF. In DNA, the CDR3 is TGCGCCAGCAGTAGACCCATGGGACTAGCCGCGAATGAGCAGTTCTTC.

V usage is TRBV30 and J usage is TRBJ2-1; no reliable D call. The CDR3 runs 11 residues. Germline loops: CDR1 GTSNPN, CDR2 SVGIG (reference sequence). With 0 bases removed from V and 8 bases from J, the gap between germline ends came to 5 bases. The CDR3 DNA sequence: TGTGCCTGGAGTGTTATGTATGAGCAGTTCTTC. Protein product: CAWSVMYEQFF.